The following is a T cell receptor beta chain sequence with its context. What it binds is not known. This sample was taken from a study of T cells expressing NK-cell markers. Background on the study: Sorted CD3+CD56-NKG2C+, CD3+CD56+NKG2C+ and CD3+CD56+NKG2C- T cells supplied the TCR beta repertoires.

For TCR beta, cDNA was produced by 5'RACE template switching with UMIs. TCRdb re-called the 5' RACE reads and catalogs CDR3 proteins one per entry, DNA excluded. The sample data list roughly 390,000 distinct CDR3 sequences. Study results and caveats: Of the CD8+ T cells in more than five donors, 1.0-7.0% belonged to dominant NKG2C+ clonotypes. The study found these clonotypes also leading the CD3+CD56-NKG2C+ fraction in a few donors.

This receptor was obtained from a woman aged 45-60 years in good health. The sample was blood T cells: a sorted CD56 or NKG2C T cell subset, CD4+ or CD8+ T cells, or bulk PBMC T cells (not recorded which).

CDR3 sequence reads: CSVWASGGRAKNEQFF. The J gene is TRBJ2-1, the V gene TRBV29-1; no DNA is available, so the TRBD2 call from TCRdb remains unchecked. The CDR3 spans 16 residues. Germline V lookup: CDR1 SQVTM, CDR2 ANQGSEA.